Listed below are T cell receptor beta chains from one sample, sequenced in a study of technical replicates of blood from a handful of donors. Here immunoSEQ multiplex PCR was the method, and the copy in TCRdb shows in-frame clones only, minus some. The table has 74,000 or so clones, 95% to 97% seen once. Sequenced input: T cells isolated from PBMCs. The receptors originated from a human donor in good health. CDR3s leave out the opening cysteine and the closing phenylalanine or tryptophan. Each record gives: V gene, CDR3 length, CDR3 protein.

TRBV10-2 | 13 | ASSGRTGSSYEQY
TRBV30 | 12 | AWRVNRAGTEAF
TRBV5-1 | 15 | ASSLDILAGVGYEQY
TRBV6-5 | 12 | ASSPQSVVHEQY
TRBV7-9 | 12 | ASTSGGSHNEQF
TRBV19 | 15 | ASSIVFFTGDHTEAF
TRBV28 | 14 | ASSFPDGLNNQPQH
TRBV10-3 | 15 | AISEPSLPAGEDTQY
TRBV6-5 | 11 | ASSRTGSQPQH
TRBV6-1 | 12 | ASRTGTTYYEQY
TRBV7-9 | 11 | ASARQGIYGYT
TRBV5-6 | 11 | ASSDDSENIQY
TRBV6-5 | 12 | ASSYDRATEKLF
TRBV5-5 | 15 | ASVEGGQRVYIYGYT
TRBV9 | 12 | ASSVGGGDYEQY
TRBV15 | 13 | ATSRDLANTGELF
TRBV6-6 | 13 | ASSYSGSSYNEQF
TRBV9 | 11 | ASSKSGRSGYT
TRBV7-3 | 11 | ASSFAGDREQY
TRBV19 | 14 | ASSIIAYSLNTEAF
TRBV10-3 | 13 | AISESLQGLTEAF
TRBV29-1 | 12 | SATVGTDTGELF
TRBV2 | 11 | ASSGDRGETQY
TRBV19 | 13 | ASSIDREGDQPQH
TRBV21-1 | 10 | ASTGRRAEAF
TRBV9 | 13 | ASSVSLILGETQY
TRBV6-6 | 13 | ASSYWAGLDTEAF
TRBV6-1 | 11 | AGCRGLGTEAF
TRBV19 | 11 | AARPGTNTEAF
TRBV6-5 | 12 | ASSQTGTYNEQF
TRBV5-4 | 11 | ASTGTDPDTQY
TRBV9 | 12 | ASSGGLYTTEAF
TRBV30 | 12 | AWSANYRTGELF
TRBV27 | 11 | ATGRGGNQPQH
TRBV9 | 12 | ASSGRQGHTEAF
TRBV7-2 | 15 | ASRNYRRMASTDTQY
TRBV5-1 | 13 | ASSSWGDRTDTQY
TRBV28 | 12 | ASSGLLLFYEQY
TRBV29-1 | 10 | SVGDSYNEQF
TRBV9 | 14 | ASSPKQPRSYNEQF
TRBV6-6 | 9 | ASTGGYEQY
TRBV19 | 11 | ASSIQGLKTQY
TRBV7-2 | 11 | ASSPAGADTQY
TRBV6-5 | 10 | ASTGGLETQY
TRBV7-9 | 13 | ASSPRGAGGTEAF
TRBV30 | 13 | AWSSGGAGANVLT
TRBV29-1 | 11 | SVVGLAGDTQY
TRBV4-1 | 19 | ASSLHRPLAEDRFINNEQF
TRBV7-2 | 13 | ASSPVRQGNTEAF
TRBV11-3 | 10 | ASSLGQGGYT
TRBV5-8 | 11 | ASTKGLANEQF
TRBV11-3 | 11 | ASSPRTGTEQY